A selection of T cell receptor beta chains follows, all from one sample in a study of T cells in Graves' hyperthyroidism and ophthalmopathy. TCRdb ran MiXCR on the multiplex PCR reads and lists one entry per CDR3 protein. The sample consists of fewer than 55,000 distinct CDR3 sequences, about 53% of them appearing once. The sequencing sample was made of peripheral blood or thyroid tissue (not recorded which). Every receptor here comes from a man younger than 35 with Graves' hyperthyroidism. CDR3s include the opening cysteine and the closing phenylalanine or tryptophan. Each record gives: clone size, V gene, J gene, D gene, CDR3 protein, CDR3 DNA. A D gene is named only where the DNA matches it firmly. The size entry is marked missing in some rows and otherwise reads once, few, many or a size class.

clone_size: .
v_call: TRBV7-8
j_call: TRBJ2-5
d_call: .
cdr3_aa: CASSPRDEETQYF
cdr3_nt: TGTGCCAGCAGCCCGCGGGACGAGGAGACCCAGTACTTC

clone_size: many
v_call: TRBV29-1
j_call: TRBJ2-7
d_call: .
cdr3_aa: CSVGSGRSYEQYF
cdr3_nt: TGCAGCGTTGGGTCAGGGAGGTCCTACGAGCAGTACTTC

clone_size: many
v_call: TRBV20-1
j_call: TRBJ2-7
d_call: .
cdr3_aa: CSARGESYEQYF
cdr3_nt: TGCAGTGCTAGGGGAGAATCCTACGAGCAGTACTTC

clone_size: .
v_call: TRBV25-1
j_call: TRBJ1-6
d_call: .
cdr3_aa: CASVESPLHF
cdr3_nt: TGTGCCAGCGTTGAGTCACCCCTCCACTTT

clone_size: .
v_call: TRBV29-1
j_call: TRBJ1-5
d_call: .
cdr3_aa: CSVVVVRTGQPQHF
cdr3_nt: TGCAGCGTTGTGGTTGTCAGGACGGGACAGCCCCAGCATTTT

clone_size: few
v_call: TRBV19
j_call: TRBJ1-1
d_call: TRBD1
cdr3_aa: CASRYPGDSLVKNTEAFF
cdr3_nt: TGTGCCAGTAGATACCCCGGGGACAGCCTTGTAAAGAACACTGAAGCTTTCTTT

clone_size: few
v_call: TRBV15
j_call: TRBJ2-7
d_call: .
cdr3_aa: CATSRESGYEQYF
cdr3_nt: TGTGCCACCAGCAGAGAGTCAGGCTACGAGCAGTACTTC

clone_size: .
v_call: TRBV5-1
j_call: TRBJ2-5
d_call: .
cdr3_aa: CASSLRGQGTQYF
cdr3_nt: TGTGCCAGCAGCTTGAGGGGTCAGGGGACCCAGTACTTC

clone_size: many
v_call: TRBV5-4
j_call: TRBJ1-5
d_call: .
cdr3_aa: CASSYQEGLSNQPQHF
cdr3_nt: TGTGCCAGCAGCTACCAGGAGGGGCTGAGCAATCAGCCCCAGCATTTT

clone_size: few
v_call: TRBV10-3
j_call: TRBJ2-7
d_call: TRBD1
cdr3_aa: CAISEADRGYEQYF
cdr3_nt: TGTGCCATCAGTGAAGCGGACAGGGGCTACGAGCAGTACTTC

clone_size: many
v_call: TRBV5-1
j_call: TRBJ1-5
d_call: .
cdr3_aa: CASSLYPGWDQPQHF
cdr3_nt: TGCGCCAGCAGCTTGTATCCAGGGTGGGACCAGCCCCAGCATTTT

clone_size: .
v_call: TRBV7-7
j_call: TRBJ2-5
d_call: .
cdr3_aa: CASSWGRETQYF
cdr3_nt: TGTGCCAGCAGTTGGGGAAGAGAGACCCAGTACTTC

clone_size: .
v_call: TRBV5-1
j_call: TRBJ2-7
d_call: .
cdr3_aa: CASSQSGPPTYEQYF
cdr3_nt: TGCGCCAGCAGCCAAAGCGGCCCCCCGACCTACGAGCAGTACTTC

clone_size: medium-sized
v_call: TRBV7-2
j_call: TRBJ1-3
d_call: TRBD1
cdr3_aa: CASSLKGAGNTIYF
cdr3_nt: TGTGCCAGCAGCTTAAAGGGGGCAGGGAACACCATATATTTT

clone_size: few
v_call: TRBV10-2
j_call: TRBJ2-4
d_call: .
cdr3_aa: CASMRDKPGGLAKNIQYF
cdr3_nt: TGCGCCAGCATGCGGGACAAACCCGGCGGGCTGGCCAAAAACATTCAGTACTTC

clone_size: .
v_call: TRBV5-6
j_call: TRBJ1-2
d_call: .
cdr3_aa: CSSSLTGFNYGYTF
cdr3_nt: TGTTCCAGCAGCTTGACAGGCTTTAACTATGGCTACACCTTC

clone_size: .
v_call: TRBV29-1
j_call: TRBJ2-3
d_call: TRBD2
cdr3_aa: CSVPSGGTQYF
cdr3_nt: TGCAGCGTTCCTAGCGGGGGTACGCAGTATTTT

clone_size: few
v_call: TRBV30
j_call: TRBJ2-5
d_call: .
cdr3_aa: CAWIRLERNQETQYF
cdr3_nt: TGTGCCTGGATTCGGCTAGAGAGAAATCAAGAGACCCAGTACTTC

clone_size: many
v_call: TRBV4-1
j_call: TRBJ1-1
d_call: .
cdr3_aa: CASSRVTLNTEAFF
cdr3_nt: TGCGCCAGCAGCCGGGTCACCTTGAACACTGAAGCTTTCTTT

clone_size: many
v_call: TRBV5-1
j_call: TRBJ2-7
d_call: TRBD2
cdr3_aa: CASSLEAGGPYEQYF
cdr3_nt: TGCGCCAGCAGCTTGGAGGCGGGAGGGCCCTACGAGCAGTACTTC

clone_size: .
v_call: TRBV30
j_call: TRBJ1-4
d_call: .
cdr3_aa: CAWTPSALNEKLFF
cdr3_nt: TGTGCCTGGACCCCATCGGCGCTGAATGAAAAACTGTTTTTT

clone_size: .
v_call: TRBV2
j_call: TRBJ1-4
d_call: .
cdr3_aa: CASSQTRHWEKLFF
cdr3_nt: TGTGCCAGCAGCCAGACCAGACATTGGGAAAAACTGTTTTTT

clone_size: many
v_call: TRBV15
j_call: TRBJ2-7
d_call: TRBD1
cdr3_aa: CATSRSRGLGEQYF
cdr3_nt: TGTGCCACCAGCAGAAGCAGGGGGCTGGGCGAGCAGTACTTC

clone_size: many
v_call: TRBV29-1
j_call: TRBJ2-7
d_call: .
cdr3_aa: CSVERGTSGGEQYF
cdr3_nt: TGCAGCGTTGAAAGAGGGACGAGTGGGGGGGAGCAGTACTTC

clone_size: many
v_call: TRBV5-5
j_call: TRBJ2-2
d_call: TRBD1
cdr3_aa: CASSSQTGQRIAGELFF
cdr3_nt: TGTGCCAGCAGCAGCCAGACGGGACAGCGAATCGCCGGGGAGCTGTTTTTT

clone_size: .
v_call: TRBV2
j_call: TRBJ1-1
d_call: TRBD1
cdr3_aa: CASSLGQDTEAFF
cdr3_nt: TGTGCCAGCAGTCTCGGACAGGACACTGAAGCTTTCTTT

clone_size: .
v_call: TRBV2
j_call: TRBJ1-6
d_call: .
cdr3_aa: CASYLDGNSPLHF
cdr3_nt: TGTGCCAGCTACCTAGACGGAAATTCACCCCTCCACTTT

clone_size: few
v_call: TRBV7-8
j_call: TRBJ1-1
d_call: .
cdr3_aa: CASSATGPTEAFF
cdr3_nt: TGTGCCAGCAGCGCGACAGGACCCACTGAAGCTTTCTTT

clone_size: .
v_call: TRBV10-3
j_call: TRBJ2-7
d_call: .
cdr3_aa: CAISESRESEQYF
cdr3_nt: TGTGCCATCAGTGAGTCGAGGGAAAGCGAGCAGTACTTC

clone_size: many
v_call: TRBV11-2
j_call: TRBJ2-2
d_call: .
cdr3_aa: CASSLASGYTGELFF
cdr3_nt: TGTGCCAGCAGCTTAGCTAGTGGTTACACCGGGGAGCTGTTTTTT

clone_size: few
v_call: TRBV24-1
j_call: TRBJ2-7
d_call: .
cdr3_aa: CATSDRDYEQYF
cdr3_nt: TGTGCCACCAGTGACAGGGATTACGAGCAGTACTTC

clone_size: few
v_call: TRBV9
j_call: TRBJ1-4
d_call: .
cdr3_aa: CASSVGADEKLFF
cdr3_nt: TGTGCCAGCAGCGTAGGAGCAGATGAAAAACTGTTTTTT

clone_size: many
v_call: TRBV19
j_call: TRBJ2-7
d_call: .
cdr3_aa: CASSIGRGCEQYF
cdr3_nt: TGTGCCAGTAGTATAGGGCGGGGTTGCGAGCAGTACTTC

clone_size: .
v_call: TRBV7-9
j_call: TRBJ2-5
d_call: TRBD1
cdr3_aa: CASSPQGTVSETQYF
cdr3_nt: TGTGCCAGCAGCCCTCAAGGGACAGTTAGCGAGACCCAGTACTTC